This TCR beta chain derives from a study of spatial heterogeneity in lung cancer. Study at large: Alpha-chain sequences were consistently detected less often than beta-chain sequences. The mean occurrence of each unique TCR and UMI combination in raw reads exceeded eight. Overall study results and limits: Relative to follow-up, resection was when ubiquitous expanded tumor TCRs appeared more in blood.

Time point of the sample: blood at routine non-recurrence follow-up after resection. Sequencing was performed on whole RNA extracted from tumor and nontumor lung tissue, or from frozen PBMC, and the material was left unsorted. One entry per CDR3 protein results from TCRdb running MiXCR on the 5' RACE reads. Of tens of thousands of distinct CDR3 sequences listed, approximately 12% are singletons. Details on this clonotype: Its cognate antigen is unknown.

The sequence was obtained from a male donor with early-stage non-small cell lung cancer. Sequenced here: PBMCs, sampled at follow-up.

As DNA, the CDR3 is TGTGCCAGCAGCCAAGGAGCAGGGGCAGGGGCCTACGAGCAGTACTTC. Residues: CASSQGAGAGAYEQYF. V is TRBV3-1 and J is TRBJ2-7, with D possibly TRBD1 on 6 matching bases. The CDR3 contains 16 residues. Germline V lookup: CDR1 LGHDT, CDR2 YNNKEL (reference sequence). The V end was cut by 1 base, the J end by 2 bases, with 15 bases between.